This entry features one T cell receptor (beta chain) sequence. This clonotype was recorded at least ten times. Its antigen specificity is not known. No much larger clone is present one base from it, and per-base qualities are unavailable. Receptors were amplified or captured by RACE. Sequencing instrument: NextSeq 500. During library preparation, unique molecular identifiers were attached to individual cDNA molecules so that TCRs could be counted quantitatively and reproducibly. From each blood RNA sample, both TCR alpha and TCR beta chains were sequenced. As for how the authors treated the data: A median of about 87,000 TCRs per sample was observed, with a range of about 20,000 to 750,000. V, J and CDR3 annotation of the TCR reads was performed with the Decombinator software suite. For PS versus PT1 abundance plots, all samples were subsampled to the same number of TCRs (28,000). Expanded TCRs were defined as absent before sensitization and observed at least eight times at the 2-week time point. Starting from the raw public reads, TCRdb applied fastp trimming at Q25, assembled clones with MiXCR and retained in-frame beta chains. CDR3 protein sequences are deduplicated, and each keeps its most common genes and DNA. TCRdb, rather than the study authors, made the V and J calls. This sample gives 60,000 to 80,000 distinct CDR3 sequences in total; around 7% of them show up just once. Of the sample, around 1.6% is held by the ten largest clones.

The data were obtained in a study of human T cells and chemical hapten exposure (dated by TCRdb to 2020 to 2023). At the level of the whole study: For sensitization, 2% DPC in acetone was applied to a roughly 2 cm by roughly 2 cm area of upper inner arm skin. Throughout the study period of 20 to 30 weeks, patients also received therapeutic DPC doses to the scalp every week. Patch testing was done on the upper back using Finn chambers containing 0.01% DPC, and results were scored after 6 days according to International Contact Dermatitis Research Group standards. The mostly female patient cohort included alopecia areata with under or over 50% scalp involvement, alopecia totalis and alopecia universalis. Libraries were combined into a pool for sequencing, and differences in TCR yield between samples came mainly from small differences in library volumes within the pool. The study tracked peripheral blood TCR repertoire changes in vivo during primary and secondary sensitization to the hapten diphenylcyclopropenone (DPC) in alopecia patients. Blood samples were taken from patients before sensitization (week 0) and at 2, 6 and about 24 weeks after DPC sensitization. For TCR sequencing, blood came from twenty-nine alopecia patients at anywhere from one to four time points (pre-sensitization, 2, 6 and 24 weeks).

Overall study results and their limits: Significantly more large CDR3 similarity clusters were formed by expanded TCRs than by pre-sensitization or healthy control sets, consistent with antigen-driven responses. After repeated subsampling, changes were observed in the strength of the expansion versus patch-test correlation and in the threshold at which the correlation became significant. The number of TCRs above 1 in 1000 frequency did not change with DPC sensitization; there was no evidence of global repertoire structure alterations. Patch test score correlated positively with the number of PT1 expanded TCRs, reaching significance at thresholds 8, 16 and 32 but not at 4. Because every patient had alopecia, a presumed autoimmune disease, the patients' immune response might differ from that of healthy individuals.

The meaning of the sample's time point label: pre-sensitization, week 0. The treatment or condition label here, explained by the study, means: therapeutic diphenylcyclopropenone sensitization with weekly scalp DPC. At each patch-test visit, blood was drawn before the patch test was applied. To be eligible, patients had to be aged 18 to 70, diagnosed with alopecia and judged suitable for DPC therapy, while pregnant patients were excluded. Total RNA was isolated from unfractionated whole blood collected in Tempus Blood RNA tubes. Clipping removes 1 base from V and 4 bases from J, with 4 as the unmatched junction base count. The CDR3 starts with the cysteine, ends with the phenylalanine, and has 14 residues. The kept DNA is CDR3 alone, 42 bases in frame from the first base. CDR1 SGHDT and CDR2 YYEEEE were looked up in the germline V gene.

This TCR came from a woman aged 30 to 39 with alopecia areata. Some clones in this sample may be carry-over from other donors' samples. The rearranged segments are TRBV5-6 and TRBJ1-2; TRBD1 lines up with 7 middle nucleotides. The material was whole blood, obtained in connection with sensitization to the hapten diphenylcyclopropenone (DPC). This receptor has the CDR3 CASSLSGQSYGYTF. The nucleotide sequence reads TGTGCCAGCAGCTTGTCGGGACAGAGCTATGGCTACACCTTC.